Sequencing of this T cell receptor (beta chain) was carried out in a study of OX40 agonist ivuxolimab in advanced cancers. Study in general: Every 2 weeks, patients got intravenous ivuxolimab at one of six dose levels (0.01-10 mg/kg).

Study-level points and caveats: Low clonal expansion, among the lowest seen, marked partial responders at 0.1-3.0 mg/kg. The authors did not determine the antigen specificity of the expanded peripheral T cells. Dosing at 0.1 to 3.0 mg/kg was accompanied by clonal expansion of CD4+ and CD8+ blood T cells by week 6.

Libraries were prepared by immunoSEQ multiplex PCR; TCRdb keeps only in-frame clonotypes and omits some of them. Here the sample spans some 77,000 clones, about 86% being singletons. This CDR3 comprises 13 residues. Note on this clone: Its target is unknown.

The V gene is TRBV21-1, the J gene TRBJ2-5. TRBV21-1 is recorded as a pseudogene. The clonotype was recovered from an adult with an advanced solid tumor such as melanoma, head and neck, liver or kidney cancer. The specimen comprised CD4+ or CD8+ T cells sorted from blood, sampled in a trial of the OX40 agonist ivuxolimab. DNA for the CDR3: TGTGCCAGCACTACCGGACCCCCGGAGACCCAGTACTTC. This translates into CASTTGPPETQYF.